This is a list of T cell receptor beta chains from one sample in a study of blood T cell repertoires in COVID-19. The data were produced by immunoSEQ multiplex PCR, yet TCRdb's version contains in-frame clones alone and is incomplete. This table has some 76,000 clones, approximately 80% appearing once. The sequencing input was peripheral blood. Receptors were obtained from a man aged 50 or older with COVID-19, enrolled during active disease. The CDR3 runs from the conserved cysteine through the conserved F or W. Each record gives: J gene, V gene, CDR3 protein.

J: TRBJ2-3; V: TRBV5-1; CDR3: CASSPATHSTDTQYF
J: TRBJ2-7; V: TRBV28; CDR3: CASEGAGTSGRASYEQYF
J: TRBJ1-4; V: TRBV6-6; CDR3: CASSYSSQSNEKLFF
J: TRBJ1-1; V: TRBV6-1; CDR3: CASSEWAGVTEAFF
J: TRBJ2-7; V: TRBV25-1; CDR3: CATGLAGAYEQYF
J: TRBJ2-7; V: TRBV5-1; CDR3: CASRNPGQGFYEQYF
J: TRBJ2-3; V: TRBV2; CDR3: CASNRALGGRDTQYF
J: TRBJ2-7; V: TRBV12-2; CDR3: CASRIQGYEQYF
J: TRBJ1-2; V: TRBV6-2/TRBV6-3; CDR3: CASSWSRAGEGYTF
J: TRBJ2-7; V: TRBV27; CDR3: CASSLNSNYEQYF
J: TRBJ2-3; V: TRBV9; CDR3: CASSVTPSVTDTQYF
J: TRBJ2-1; V: TRBV23-1; CDR3: CASSLLREPYNEQFF
J: TRBJ1-2; V: TRBV19; CDR3: CAGGQTVGYGYTF
J: TRBJ2-1; V: TRBV18; CDR3: CASSPRLTEVLAGVVFF
J: TRBJ2-2; V: TRBV13; CDR3: CASSPTSGNTGELFF
J: TRBJ2-2; V: TRBV7-9; CDR3: CASSLSGTMNTGELFF